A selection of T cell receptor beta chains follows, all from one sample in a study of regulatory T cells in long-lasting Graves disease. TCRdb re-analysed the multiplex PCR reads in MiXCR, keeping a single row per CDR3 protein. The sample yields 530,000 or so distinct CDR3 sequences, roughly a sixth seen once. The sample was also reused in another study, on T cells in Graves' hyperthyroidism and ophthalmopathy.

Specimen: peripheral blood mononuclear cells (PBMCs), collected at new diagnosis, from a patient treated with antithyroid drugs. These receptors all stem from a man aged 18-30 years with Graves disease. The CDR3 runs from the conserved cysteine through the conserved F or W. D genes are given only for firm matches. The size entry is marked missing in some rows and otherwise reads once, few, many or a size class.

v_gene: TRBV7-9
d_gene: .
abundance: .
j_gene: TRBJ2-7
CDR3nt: TGTGCCAGCAGCTTAGCCGCTGGTGAATGGGTCGAGCAGTACTTC
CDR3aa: CASSLAAGEWVEQYF

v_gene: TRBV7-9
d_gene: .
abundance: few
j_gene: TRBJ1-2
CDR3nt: TGTGCCAGCAGCTTAGCCGCCGCCTATGGCTACACCTTC
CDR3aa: CASSLAAAYGYTF

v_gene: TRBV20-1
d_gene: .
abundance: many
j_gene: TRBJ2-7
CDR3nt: TGCAGTGCTAGAGGGGGACACTACGAGCAGTACTTC
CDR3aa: CSARGGHYEQYF

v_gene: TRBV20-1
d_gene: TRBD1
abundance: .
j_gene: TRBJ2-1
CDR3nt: TGCAGTGCTATACAGGGGGCAGAGGGGTACAATGAGCAGTTCTTC
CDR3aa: CSAIQGAEGYNEQFF

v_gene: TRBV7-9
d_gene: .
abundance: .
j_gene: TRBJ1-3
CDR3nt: TGTGCCAGCAGCTTGGCACAGTTTTCCGAAGACACCATATATTTT
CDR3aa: CASSLAQFSEDTIYF

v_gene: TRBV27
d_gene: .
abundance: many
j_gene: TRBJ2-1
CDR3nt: TGTGCCAGCAGTTTATCGATCCCCGGGAGAATTGGTGAGCAGTTCTTC
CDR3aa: CASSLSIPGRIGEQFF

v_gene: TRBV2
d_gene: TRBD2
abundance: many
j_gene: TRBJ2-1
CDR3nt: TGTGCCAGCAGTGGAGCTAGCGGGAGGACCTACAATGAGCAGTTCTTC
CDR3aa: CASSGASGRTYNEQFF

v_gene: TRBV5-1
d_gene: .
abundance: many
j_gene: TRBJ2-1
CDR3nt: TGTGCCAGCAGCCGGGACAATGAGCAGTTCTTC
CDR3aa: CASSRDNEQFF

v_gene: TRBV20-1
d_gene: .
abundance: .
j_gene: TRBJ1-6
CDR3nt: TGCAGTGCTAGAAAGACCAGCTCCTATAATTCACCCCTCCACTTT
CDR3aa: CSARKTSSYNSPLHF

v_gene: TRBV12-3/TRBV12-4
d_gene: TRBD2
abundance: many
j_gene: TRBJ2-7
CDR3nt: TGTGCCAGCAGCCTTCGGACTAGCGGGCGCCCCTACGAGCAGTACTTC
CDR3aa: CASSLRTSGRPYEQYF

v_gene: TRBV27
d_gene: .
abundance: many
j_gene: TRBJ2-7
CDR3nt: TGTGCCAGCAGTTTAGACAGGGGAGGGCTCGAGCAGTACTTC
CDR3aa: CASSLDRGGLEQYF

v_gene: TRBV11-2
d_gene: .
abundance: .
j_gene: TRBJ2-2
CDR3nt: TGTGCCAGCAGCTTAGCTACTACTAGCACCGGGGAGCTGTTTTTT
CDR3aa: CASSLATTSTGELFF

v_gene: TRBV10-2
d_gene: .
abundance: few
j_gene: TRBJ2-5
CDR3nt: TGCGCCAGCAGTGAGGCTAGGGGGACGGAAGAGACCCAGTACTTC
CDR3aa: CASSEARGTEETQYF

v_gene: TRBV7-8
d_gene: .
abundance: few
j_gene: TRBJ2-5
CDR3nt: TGTGCCAGCAGCTTAGTTTGGGGAAGTGAAGAGACCCAGTACTTC
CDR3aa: CASSLVWGSEETQYF

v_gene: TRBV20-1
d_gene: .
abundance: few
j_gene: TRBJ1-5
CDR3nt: TGCAGTGTGCTTAGGGGATCGGGCAATCAGCCCCAGCATTTT
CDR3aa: CSVLRGSGNQPQHF

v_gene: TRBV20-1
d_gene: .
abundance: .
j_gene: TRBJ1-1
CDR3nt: TGCAGTGCTAGTCAAGGGGGTAGAACTGAAGCTTTCTTT
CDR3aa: CSASQGGRTEAFF

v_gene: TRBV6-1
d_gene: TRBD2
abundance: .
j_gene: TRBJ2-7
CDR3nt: TGTGCCAGCAGCCCCTCCCGTAGGGACTACCTTTCCTACGAGCAGTACTTC
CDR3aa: CASSPSRRDYLSYEQYF

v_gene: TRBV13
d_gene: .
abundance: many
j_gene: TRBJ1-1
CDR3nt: TGTGCCAGCAGCTTAAGACAGCGCTTGAACACTGAAGCTTTCTTT
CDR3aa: CASSLRQRLNTEAFF

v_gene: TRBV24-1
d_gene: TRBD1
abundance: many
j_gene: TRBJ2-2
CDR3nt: TGTGCCACCAGACATATTCGTAAACCCCGGACAGGGGCTAACACCGGGGAGCTGTTTTTT
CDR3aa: CATRHIRKPRTGANTGELFF

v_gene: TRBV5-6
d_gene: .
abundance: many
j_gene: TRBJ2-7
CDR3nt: TGTGCCAGCAGCCGATTTGTCGGGGAGCAGTACTTC
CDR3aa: CASSRFVGEQYF

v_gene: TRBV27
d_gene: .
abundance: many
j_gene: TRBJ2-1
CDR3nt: TGTGCCACCTCCCCGGGAGTGGGCGCTCGCAATGAGCAGTTCTTC
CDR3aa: CATSPGVGARNEQFF

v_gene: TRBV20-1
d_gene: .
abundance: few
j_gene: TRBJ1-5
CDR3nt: TGCAGTGCTAGAGGTTCTGGACAGCCCCAGCATTTT
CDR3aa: CSARGSGQPQHF

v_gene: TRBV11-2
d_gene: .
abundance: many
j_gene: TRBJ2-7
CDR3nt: TGTGCCAGCAGCTTTCCTGCAAGTTACGAGCAGTACTTC
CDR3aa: CASSFPASYEQYF

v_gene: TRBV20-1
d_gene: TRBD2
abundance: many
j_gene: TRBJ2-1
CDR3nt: TGCAGTGCTGATATGGGGTCACTAGCGGTATACAATGAGCAGTTCTTC
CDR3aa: CSADMGSLAVYNEQFF

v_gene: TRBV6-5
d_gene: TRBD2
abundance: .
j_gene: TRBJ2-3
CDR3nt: TGTGCCAGCAGTTCCTATCCAGCTAGCGGGGGAGCAGATACGCAGTATTTT
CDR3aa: CASSSYPASGGADTQYF

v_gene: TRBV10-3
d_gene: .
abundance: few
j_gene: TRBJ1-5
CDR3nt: TGTGCCATCAGTGATAGTTGGGGGCATCAGCCCCAGCATTTT
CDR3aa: CAISDSWGHQPQHF

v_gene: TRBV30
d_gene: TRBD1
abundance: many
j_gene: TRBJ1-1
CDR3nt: TGTGCCTGGAGACACGCCGGGACAGGGAGCAGAACTGAAGCTTTCTTT
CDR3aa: CAWRHAGTGSRTEAFF

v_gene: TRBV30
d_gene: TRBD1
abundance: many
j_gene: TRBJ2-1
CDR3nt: TGTGCCTGGAGTGGACAGGGGGACAATGAGCAGTTCTTC
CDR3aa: CAWSGQGDNEQFF

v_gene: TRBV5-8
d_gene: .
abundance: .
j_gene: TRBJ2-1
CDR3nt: TGTGCCAGCAGCTTGGCTCCTGGCCAGAAAAATGAGCAGTTCTTC
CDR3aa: CASSLAPGQKNEQFF

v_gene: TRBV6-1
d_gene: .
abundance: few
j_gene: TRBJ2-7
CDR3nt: TGTGCCAGCAGCCCCGGGGTCGGGACAGAGCAGTACTTC
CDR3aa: CASSPGVGTEQYF

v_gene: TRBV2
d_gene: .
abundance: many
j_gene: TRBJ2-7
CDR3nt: TGTGCCAGCGGTAACAGCAACTACGAGCAGTACTTC
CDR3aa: CASGNSNYEQYF

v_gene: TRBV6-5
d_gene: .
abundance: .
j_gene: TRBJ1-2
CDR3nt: TGTGCCAGCAGTTACCAGGGGTGGGAAGGCTACACCTTC
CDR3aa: CASSYQGWEGYTF